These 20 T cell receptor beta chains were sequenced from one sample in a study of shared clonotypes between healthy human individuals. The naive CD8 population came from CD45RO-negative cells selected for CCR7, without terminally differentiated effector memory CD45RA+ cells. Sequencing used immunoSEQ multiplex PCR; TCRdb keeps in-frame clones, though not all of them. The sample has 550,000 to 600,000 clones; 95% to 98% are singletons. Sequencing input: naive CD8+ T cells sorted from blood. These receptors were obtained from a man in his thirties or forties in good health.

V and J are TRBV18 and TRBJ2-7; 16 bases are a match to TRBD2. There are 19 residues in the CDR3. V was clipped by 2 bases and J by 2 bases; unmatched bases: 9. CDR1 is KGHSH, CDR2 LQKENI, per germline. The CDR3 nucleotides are TGTGCCAGCTCACCAGGCGCGGGACTAGCGGGAGGGCCCACCTACGAGCAGTACTTC. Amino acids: CASSPGAGLAGGPTYEQYF.

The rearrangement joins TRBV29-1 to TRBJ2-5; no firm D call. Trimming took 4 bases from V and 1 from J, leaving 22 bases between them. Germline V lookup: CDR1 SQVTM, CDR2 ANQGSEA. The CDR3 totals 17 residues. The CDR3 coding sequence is TGCAGCGTTGTTCTTAGGTCCACCCACCATCCCCAAGAGACCCAGTACTTC. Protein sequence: CSVVLRSTHHPQETQYF.

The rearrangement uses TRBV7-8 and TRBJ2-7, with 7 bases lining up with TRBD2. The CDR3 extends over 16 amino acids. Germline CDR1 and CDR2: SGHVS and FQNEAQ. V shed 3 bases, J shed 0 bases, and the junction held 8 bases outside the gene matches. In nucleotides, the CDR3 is TGTGCCAGCAGCTTGGGAGGGACTTCTAGCTCCTACGAGCAGTACTTC. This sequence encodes CASSLGGTSSSYEQYF.

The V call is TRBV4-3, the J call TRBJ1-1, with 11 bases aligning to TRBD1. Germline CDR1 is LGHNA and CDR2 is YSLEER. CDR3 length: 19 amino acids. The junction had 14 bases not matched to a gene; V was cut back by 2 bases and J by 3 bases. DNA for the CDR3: TGCGCCAGCAGCCAAATGCCCGGGACAGGGGGGGCTGGTTACACTGAAGCTTTCTTT. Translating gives CASSQMPGTGGAGYTEAFF.

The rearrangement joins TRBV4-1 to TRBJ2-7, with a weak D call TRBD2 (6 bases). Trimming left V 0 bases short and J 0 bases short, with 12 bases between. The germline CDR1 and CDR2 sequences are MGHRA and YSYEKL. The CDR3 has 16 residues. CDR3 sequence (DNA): TGCGCCAGCAGCCAAGAGGTGGGAGGCAGCTCCTACGAGCAGTACTTC. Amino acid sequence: CASSQEVGGSSYEQYF.

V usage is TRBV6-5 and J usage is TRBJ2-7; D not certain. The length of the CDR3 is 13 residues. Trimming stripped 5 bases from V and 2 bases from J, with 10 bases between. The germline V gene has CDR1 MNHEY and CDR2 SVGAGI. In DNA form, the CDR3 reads TGTGCCAGCAGTCCCGGCAACGCCTACGAGCAGTACTTC. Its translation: CASSPGNAYEQYF.

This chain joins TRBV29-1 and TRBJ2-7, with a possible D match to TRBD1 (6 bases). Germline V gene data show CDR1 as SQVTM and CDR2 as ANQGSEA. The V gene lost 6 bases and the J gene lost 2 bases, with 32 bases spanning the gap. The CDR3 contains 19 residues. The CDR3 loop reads CSVLGHTGLVGPRAYEQYF. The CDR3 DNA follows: TGCAGCGTCCTGGGACATACCGGGCTAGTCGGGCCCCGGGCCTACGAGCAGTACTTC.

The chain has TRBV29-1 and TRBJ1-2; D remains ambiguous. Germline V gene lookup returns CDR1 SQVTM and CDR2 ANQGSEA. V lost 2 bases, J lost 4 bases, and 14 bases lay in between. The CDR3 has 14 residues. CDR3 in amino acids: CSVEREENFYGYTF. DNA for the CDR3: TGCAGCGTTGAAAGGGAGGAGAACTTCTATGGCTACACCTTC. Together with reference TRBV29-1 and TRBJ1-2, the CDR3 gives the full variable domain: SAVISQKPSRDICQRGTSLTIQCQVDSQVTMMFWYRQQPGQSLTLIATANQGSEATYESGFVIDKFPISRPNLTFSTLTVSNMSPEDSSIYLCSVEREENFYGYTFGSGTRLTVV.

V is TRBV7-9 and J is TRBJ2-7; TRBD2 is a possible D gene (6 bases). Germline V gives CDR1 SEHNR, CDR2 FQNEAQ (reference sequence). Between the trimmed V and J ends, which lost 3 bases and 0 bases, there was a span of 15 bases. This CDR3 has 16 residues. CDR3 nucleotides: TGTGCCAGCAGCTTTATCTCCGCGGGGCCCTCCTACGAGCAGTACTTC. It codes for CASSFISAGPSYEQYF.

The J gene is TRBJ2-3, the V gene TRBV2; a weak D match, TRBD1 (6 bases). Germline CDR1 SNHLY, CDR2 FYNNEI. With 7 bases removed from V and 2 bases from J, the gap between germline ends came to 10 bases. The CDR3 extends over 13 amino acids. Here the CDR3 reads CASIGGTTDTQYF. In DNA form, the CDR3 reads TGTGCCAGCATAGGGGGAACCACAGATACGCAGTATTTT.

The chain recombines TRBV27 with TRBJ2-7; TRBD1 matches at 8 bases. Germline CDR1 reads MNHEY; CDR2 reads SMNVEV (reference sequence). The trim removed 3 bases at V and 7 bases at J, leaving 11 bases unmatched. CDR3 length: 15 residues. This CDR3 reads CASSFRAGGSREQYF. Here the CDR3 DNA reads TGTGCCAGCAGTTTTAGGGCAGGGGGCTCCAGGGAGCAGTACTTC.

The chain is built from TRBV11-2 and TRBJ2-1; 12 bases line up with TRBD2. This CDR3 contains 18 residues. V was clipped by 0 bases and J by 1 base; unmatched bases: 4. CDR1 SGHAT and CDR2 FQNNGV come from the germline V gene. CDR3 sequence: CASSLDGLAGGSYNEQFF. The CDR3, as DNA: TGTGCCAGCAGCTTAGATGGCCTAGCGGGAGGGTCCTACAATGAGCAGTTCTTC.

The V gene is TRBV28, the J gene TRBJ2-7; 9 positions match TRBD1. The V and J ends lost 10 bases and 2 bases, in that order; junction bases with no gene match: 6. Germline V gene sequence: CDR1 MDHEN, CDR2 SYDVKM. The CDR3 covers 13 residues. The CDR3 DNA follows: TGTGCCACCTCGGACAGGGGAGCCTACGAGCAGTACTTC. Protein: CATSDRGAYEQYF.

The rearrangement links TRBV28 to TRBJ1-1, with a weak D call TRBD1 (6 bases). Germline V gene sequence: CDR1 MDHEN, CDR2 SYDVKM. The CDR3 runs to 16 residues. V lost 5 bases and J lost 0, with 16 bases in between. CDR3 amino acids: CASSPVRGALNTEAFF. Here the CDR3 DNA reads TGTGCCAGCAGTCCGGTGCGGGGGGCATTGAACACTGAAGCTTTCTTT.

The CDR3 sequence is CASSLFPLTPGGELFF. As DNA, the CDR3 is TGTGCCAGCAGTTTATTCCCTCTAACCCCCGGCGGGGAGCTGTTTTTT. The chain combines TRBV27 with TRBJ2-2, with D unclear. This CDR3 region has 16 residues. The V end was cut by 1 base, the J end by 7 bases, with 16 bases between. Looked up from germline, CDR1 is MNHEY and CDR2 is SMNVEV (reference sequence).

This CDR3 reads CATSNNRKNEAFF. The CDR3 DNA follows: TGTGCCACCTCTAACAACAGGAAGAATGAAGCTTTCTTT. V gene TRBV15 combines with J gene TRBJ1-1, with a possible D match to TRBD1 (5 bases). Trimming removed 8 bases from V and 7 bases from J, with 17 bases in between. Germline assignment: CDR1 LNHNV and CDR2 YYDKDF (reference sequence). The CDR3 spans 13 residues. The variable domain in full, completed from reference TRBV15 and TRBJ1-1, reads DAMVIQNPRYQVTQFGKPVTLSCSQTLNHNVMYWYQQKSSQAPKLLFHYYDKDFNNEADTPDNFQSRRPNTSFCFLDIRSPGLGDTAMYLCATSNNRKNEAFFGQGTRLTVV.

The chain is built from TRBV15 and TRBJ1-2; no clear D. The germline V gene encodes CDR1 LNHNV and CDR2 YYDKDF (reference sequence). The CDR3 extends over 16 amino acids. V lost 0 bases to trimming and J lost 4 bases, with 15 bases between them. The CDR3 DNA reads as TGTGCCACCAGCAGAGATGGGCAATACCGGACCTATGGCTACACCTTC. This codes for CATSRDGQYRTYGYTF.

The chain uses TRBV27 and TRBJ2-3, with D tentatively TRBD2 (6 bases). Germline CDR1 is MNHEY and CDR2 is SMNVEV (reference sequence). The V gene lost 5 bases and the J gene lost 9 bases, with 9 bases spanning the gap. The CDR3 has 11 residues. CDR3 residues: CASSLAGTQYF. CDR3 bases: TGTGCCAGCAGTCTCGCGGGGACGCAGTATTTT.

In DNA form, the CDR3 reads TGTGCCAGCAGCTCTCAGGACAGGGGACATAGCAATCAGCCCCAGCATTTT. Translation gives CASSSQDRGHSNQPQHF. The V call is TRBV5-6, the J call TRBJ1-5; 9 positions agree with TRBD1. CDR3 size: 17 residues. Germline V gives CDR1 SGHDT, CDR2 YYEEEE. V shed 3 bases and J 0 bases; nucleotides not matched to a gene: 7.

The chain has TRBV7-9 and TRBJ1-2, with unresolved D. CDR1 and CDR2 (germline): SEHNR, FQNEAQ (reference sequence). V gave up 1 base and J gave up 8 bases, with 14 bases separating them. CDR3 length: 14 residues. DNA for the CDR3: TGTGCCAGCAGCTTAGTTCGGGTGAACTTGGGCTACACCTTC. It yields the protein CASSLVRVNLGYTF. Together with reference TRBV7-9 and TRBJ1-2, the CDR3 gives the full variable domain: DTGVSQNPRHKITKRGQNVTFRCDPISEHNRLYWYRQTLGQGPEFLTYFQNEAQLEKSRLLSDRFSAERPKGSFSTLEIQRTEQGDSAMYLCASSLVRVNLGYTFGSGTRLTVV.